This T cell receptor (beta chain) was observed in a study of shared clonotypes between healthy human individuals. TCRdb keeps only in-frame clones here, not all; method: immunoSEQ multiplex PCR. The sample lists 450,000 to 500,000 clones, 81% occurring once. In its sample, this clone was seen a few times. The V gene end was trimmed by 1 base and the J gene end by 4 bases; junction bases not matched to a gene: 7. Germline V lookup: CDR1 GTSNPN, CDR2 SVGIG (reference sequence). The CDR3 loop spans 16 amino acids. Sequencing was performed on PBMCs. The TCR sequence derives from a woman in her thirties or forties in good health. Some clones in this sample may be carry-over from other donors' samples. The chain has TRBV30 and TRBJ1-2, with 12 bases that match TRBD1. The CDR3 DNA reads TGTGCCTGGAGTGATACCGGGACAGGGGGCGCCTATGGCTACACCTTC. Translation: CAWSDTGTGGAYGYTF.